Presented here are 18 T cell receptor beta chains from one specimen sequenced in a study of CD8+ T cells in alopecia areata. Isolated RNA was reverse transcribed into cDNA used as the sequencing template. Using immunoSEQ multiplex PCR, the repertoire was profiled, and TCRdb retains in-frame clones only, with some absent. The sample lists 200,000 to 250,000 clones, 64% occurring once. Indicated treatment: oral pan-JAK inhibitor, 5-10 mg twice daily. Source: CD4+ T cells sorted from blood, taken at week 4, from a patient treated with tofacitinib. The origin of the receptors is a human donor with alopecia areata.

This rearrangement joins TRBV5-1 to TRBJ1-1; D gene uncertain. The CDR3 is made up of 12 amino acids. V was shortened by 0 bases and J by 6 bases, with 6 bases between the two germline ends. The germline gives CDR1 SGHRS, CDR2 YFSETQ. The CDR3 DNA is TGCGCCAGCAGCTTGGATTTCGCTGAAGCTTTCTTT. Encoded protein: CASSLDFAEAFF.

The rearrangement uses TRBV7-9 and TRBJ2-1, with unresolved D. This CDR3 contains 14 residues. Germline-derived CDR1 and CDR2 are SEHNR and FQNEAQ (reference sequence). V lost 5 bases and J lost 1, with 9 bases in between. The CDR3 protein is CASSPKGSYNEQFF. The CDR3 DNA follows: TGTGCCAGCAGCCCCAAAGGATCCTACAATGAGCAGTTCTTC.

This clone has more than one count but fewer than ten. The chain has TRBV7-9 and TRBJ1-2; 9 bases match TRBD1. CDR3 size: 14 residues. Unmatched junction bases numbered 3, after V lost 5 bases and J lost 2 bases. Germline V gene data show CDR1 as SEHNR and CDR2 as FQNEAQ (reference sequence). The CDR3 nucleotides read TGTGCCAGCAGCGCCGGACAGGGGAACTATGGCTACACCTTC. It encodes CASSAGQGNYGYTF.

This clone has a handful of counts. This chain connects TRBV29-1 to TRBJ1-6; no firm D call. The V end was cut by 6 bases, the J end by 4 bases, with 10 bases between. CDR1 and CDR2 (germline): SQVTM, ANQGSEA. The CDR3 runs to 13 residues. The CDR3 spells CSVGMGYNSPLHF. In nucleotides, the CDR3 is TGCAGCGTGGGGATGGGGTATAATTCACCCCTCCACTTT.

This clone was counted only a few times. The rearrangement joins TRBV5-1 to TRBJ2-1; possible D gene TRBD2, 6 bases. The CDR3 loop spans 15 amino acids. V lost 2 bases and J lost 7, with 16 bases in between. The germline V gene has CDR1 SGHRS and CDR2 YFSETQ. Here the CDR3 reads CASSFASDPGNEQFF. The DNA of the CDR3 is TGCGCCAGCAGCTTCGCTAGCGACCCCGGGAATGAGCAGTTCTTC.

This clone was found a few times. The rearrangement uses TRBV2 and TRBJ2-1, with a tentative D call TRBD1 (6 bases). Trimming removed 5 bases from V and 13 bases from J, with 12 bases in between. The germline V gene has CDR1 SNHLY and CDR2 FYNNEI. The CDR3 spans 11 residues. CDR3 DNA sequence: TGTGCCAGCAGTAACGACAGGTTTCAGTTCTTC. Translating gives CASSNDRFQFF.

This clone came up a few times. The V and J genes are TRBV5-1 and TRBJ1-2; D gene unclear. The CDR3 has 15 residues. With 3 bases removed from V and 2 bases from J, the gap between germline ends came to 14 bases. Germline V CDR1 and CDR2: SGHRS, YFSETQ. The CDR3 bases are TGCGCCAGCAGCTCCGGGCAGGCGGTAAACTATGGCTACACCTTC. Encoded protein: CASSSGQAVNYGYTF.

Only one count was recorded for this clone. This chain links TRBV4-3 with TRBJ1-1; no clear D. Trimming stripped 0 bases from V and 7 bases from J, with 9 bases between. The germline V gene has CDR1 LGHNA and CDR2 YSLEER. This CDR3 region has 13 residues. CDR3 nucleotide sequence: TGCGCCAGCAGCCAAGAAGGCGCGTTTGAAGCTTTCTTT. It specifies CASSQEGAFEAFF.

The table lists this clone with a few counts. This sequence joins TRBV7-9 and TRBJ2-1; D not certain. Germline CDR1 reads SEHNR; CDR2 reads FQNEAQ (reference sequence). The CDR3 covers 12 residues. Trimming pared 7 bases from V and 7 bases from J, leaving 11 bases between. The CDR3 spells CASTPGVNEQFF. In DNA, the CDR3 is TGTGCCAGCACCCCGGGCGTGAATGAGCAGTTCTTC. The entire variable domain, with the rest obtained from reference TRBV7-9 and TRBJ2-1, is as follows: DTGVSQNPRHKITKRGQNVTFRCDPISEHNRLYWYRQTLGQGPEFLTYFQNEAQLEKSRLLSDRFSAERPKGSFSTLEIQRTEQGDSAMYLCASTPGVNEQFFGPGTRLTVL.

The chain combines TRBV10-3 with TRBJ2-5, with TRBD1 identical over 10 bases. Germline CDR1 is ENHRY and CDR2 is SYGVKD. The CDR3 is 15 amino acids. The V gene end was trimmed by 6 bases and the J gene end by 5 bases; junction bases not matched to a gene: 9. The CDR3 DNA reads TGTGCCATCAGAGGGGACAGGGGCGGAATGGAGACCCAGTACTTC. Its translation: CAIRGDRGGMETQYF.

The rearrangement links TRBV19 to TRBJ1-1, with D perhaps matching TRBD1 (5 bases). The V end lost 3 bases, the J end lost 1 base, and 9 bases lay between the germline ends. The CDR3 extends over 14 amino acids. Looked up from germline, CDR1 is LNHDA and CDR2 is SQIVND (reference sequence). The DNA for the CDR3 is TGTGCCAGTAGTATGGTTGGGGCGAACACTGAAGCTTTCTTT. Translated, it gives CASSMVGANTEAFF.

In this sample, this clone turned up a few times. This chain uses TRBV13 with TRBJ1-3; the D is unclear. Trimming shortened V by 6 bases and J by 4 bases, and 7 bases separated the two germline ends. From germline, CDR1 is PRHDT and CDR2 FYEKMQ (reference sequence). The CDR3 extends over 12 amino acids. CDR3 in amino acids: CASSTEGNTIYF. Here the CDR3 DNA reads TGTGCCAGCAGTACAGAAGGAAACACCATATATTTT.

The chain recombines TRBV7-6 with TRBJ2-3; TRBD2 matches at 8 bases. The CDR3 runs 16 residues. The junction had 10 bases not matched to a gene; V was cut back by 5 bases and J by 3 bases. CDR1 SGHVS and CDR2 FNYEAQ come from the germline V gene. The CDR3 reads CASSLQPGGATDTQYF. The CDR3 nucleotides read TGTGCCAGCAGCCTCCAGCCCGGGGGGGCAACAGATACGCAGTATTTT.

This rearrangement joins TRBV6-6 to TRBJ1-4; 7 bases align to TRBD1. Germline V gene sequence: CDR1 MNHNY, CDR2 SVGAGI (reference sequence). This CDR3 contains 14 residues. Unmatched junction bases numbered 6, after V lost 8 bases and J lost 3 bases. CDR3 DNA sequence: TGTGCCAGCGTCAGGGACAGTTCTAATGAAAAACTGTTTTTT. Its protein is CASVRDSSNEKLFF.

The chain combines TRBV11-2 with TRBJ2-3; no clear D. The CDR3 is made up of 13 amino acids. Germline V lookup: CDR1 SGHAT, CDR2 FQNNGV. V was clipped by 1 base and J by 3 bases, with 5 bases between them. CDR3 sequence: CASSLGMTDTQYF. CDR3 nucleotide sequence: TGTGCCAGCAGCTTAGGAATGACAGATACGCAGTATTTT.

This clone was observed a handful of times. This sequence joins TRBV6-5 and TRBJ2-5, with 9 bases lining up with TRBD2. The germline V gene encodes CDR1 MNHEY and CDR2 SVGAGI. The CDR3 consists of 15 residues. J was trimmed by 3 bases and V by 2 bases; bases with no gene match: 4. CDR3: CASSYHASGEETQYF. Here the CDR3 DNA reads TGTGCCAGCAGTTACCACGCTAGCGGGGAAGAGACCCAGTACTTC.

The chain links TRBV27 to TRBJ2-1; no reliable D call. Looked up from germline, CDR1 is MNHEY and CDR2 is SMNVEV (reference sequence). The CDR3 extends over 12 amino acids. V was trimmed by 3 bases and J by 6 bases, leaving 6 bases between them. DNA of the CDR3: TGTGCCAGCAGTTTTAAAGGCAATGAGCAGTTCTTC. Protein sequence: CASSFKGNEQFF.

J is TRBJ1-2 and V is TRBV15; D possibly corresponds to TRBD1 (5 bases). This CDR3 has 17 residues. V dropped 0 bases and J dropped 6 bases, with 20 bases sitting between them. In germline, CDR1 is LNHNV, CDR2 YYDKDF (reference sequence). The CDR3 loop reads CATSREGGIGVSNGYTF. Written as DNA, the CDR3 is TGTGCCACCAGCAGAGAAGGCGGGATAGGGGTGTCGAATGGCTACACCTTC.